This T cell receptor beta chain stems from a study of blood T cells in healthy people across ages. Primed by a sample-barcoded 5' primer and a J-beta primer mix, a second PCR proceeded for roughly 7 to 11 cycles. TCRdb reprocessed the 5' RACE reads via MiXCR and lists one record per CDR3 protein. The sample holds fewer than 950,000 distinct CDR3 sequences, approximately 35% seen once. Germline lookup yields CDR1 LGHNA and CDR2 YNFKEQ. V lost 6 bases and J 5 bases, leaving 20 bases between the germline ends. CDR3 size: 16 residues. This rearrangement joins TRBV4-2 to TRBJ2-1; the D gene is possibly TRBD2 (5 bases). Sequenced: blood. The sequence was obtained from a man in his late teens or twenties in good health. The CDR3: CASSFRPQLDDNEQFF. CDR3 nucleotides: TGTGCCAGCAGTTTCAGGCCCCAACTAGACGACAATGAGCAGTTCTTC.